The source of this T cell receptor (beta chain) is a study of identical twins. A single record per CDR3 protein comes from TCRdb applying MiXCR to the 5' RACE reads. The sample holds roughly 750,000 distinct CDR3 sequences; approximately 22% are singletons and the top ten take roughly 4%. V was pared by 2 bases and J by 1 base, with 1 base of the junction left unmatched. Germline-derived CDR1 and CDR2 are SGHRS and YFSETQ. The CDR3 spans 17 residues. Healthy Caucasian donors formed the entire cohort. These data were also reused for a study on T cells expressing NK-cell markers. That paper notes: Dominant NKG2C+ clonotypes accounted for roughly 1.0-8% of CD8+ T cells in six donors.

The sample was PBMCs. This receptor was taken from a woman between 18 and 29 years old in good health. The chain is built from TRBV5-1 and TRBJ2-1, with 15 bases that match TRBD2. The CDR3 spells CASSFGLAGGSYNEQFF. For the CDR3, the DNA is TGCGCCAGCAGCTTTGGACTAGCGGGAGGGTCCTACAATGAGCAGTTCTTC. Full variable domain (missing parts from reference TRBV5-1 and TRBJ2-1): KAGVTQTPRYLIKTRGQQVTLSCSPISGHRSVSWYQQTPGQGLQFLFEYFSETQRNKGNFPGRFSGRQFSNSRSEMNVSTLELGDSALYLCASSFGLAGGSYNEQFFGPGTRLTVL.